These T cell receptor beta chains were read from a single sample in a study of blood T cell repertoires in COVID-19. This table comes from immunoSEQ multiplex PCR, and its TCRdb copy is limited to in-frame clones, with some not included. The data show 200,000 to 250,000 clones, 88% seen once. The sample was peripheral blood. The source of these receptors is an older woman with acute or convalescent COVID-19. CDR3s include the opening cysteine and the closing phenylalanine or tryptophan. A D gene is named only where the DNA matches it firmly. Clone size is given for some rows only: seen once, a few or many times, or a class if the clone is expanded.

TRBJ2-7	TRBV2	TRBD2	NA	CASSEREGFYEQYF	TGTGCCAGCAGTGAGCGGGAGGGGTTCTACGAGCAGTACTTC
TRBJ2-1	TRBV12-5	TRBD2	once	CASGSPPGGSHNEQFF	TGTGCTAGTGGTTCCCCACCGGGCGGGAGCCACAATGAGCAGTTCTTC
TRBJ1-1	TRBV5-1	NA	NA	CASSLGGNTEAFF	TGCGCCAGCAGCTTGGGAGGAAACACTGAAGCTTTCTTT
TRBJ1-3	TRBV28	NA	NA	CASTLHGSGNTIYF	TGTGCCAGCACCCTTCACGGGTCGGGAAACACCATATATTTT
TRBJ1-1	TRBV7-2	NA	NA	CASSLLSKGSTEAFF	TGTGCCAGCAGCTTACTGTCAAAAGGGAGCACTGAAGCTTTCTTT
TRBJ1-6	TRBV7-2	TRBD1	NA	CASSLRDRENSPLHF	TGTGCCAGCAGCTTACGGGACAGGGAGAATTCACCCCTCCACTTT
TRBJ1-5	TRBV7-2	TRBD1	NA	CASSLGEGQGVNQPQHF	TGTGCCAGCAGCTTAGGCGAGGGACAGGGGGTTAATCAGCCCCAGCATTTT
TRBJ2-1	TRBV7-9	TRBD2	many	CASSPPLSSGRSNEQFF	TGTGCCAGCAGCCCCCCCCTGTCGAGCGGGAGATCTAATGAGCAGTTCTTC
TRBJ1-3	TRBV30	NA	NA	CAWNPGISGNTIYF	TGTGCCTGGAACCCGGGGATCTCTGGAAACACCATATATTTT
TRBJ2-7	TRBV6-6	NA	NA	CASSSKGVGSYEQYF	TGTGCCAGCAGCTCGAAAGGGGTGGGTTCCTACGAGCAGTACTTC
TRBJ1-1	TRBV10-2	NA	NA	CASTPTGNTEAFF	TGCGCCAGCACCCCGACAGGGAACACTGAAGCTTTCTTT
TRBJ1-1	TRBV28	NA	NA	CASSSGGGRKAFF	TGTGCCAGCAGTTCCGGCGGGGGAAGAAAAGCTTTCTTT
TRBJ2-7	TRBV27	TRBD2	NA	CASSLGGLATYEQYF	TGTGCCAGCAGTTTAGGGGGACTAGCCACCTACGAGCAGTACTTC
TRBJ2-1	TRBV14	TRBD2	once	CASSPMISGRASSYNEQFF	TGTGCCAGCAGCCCTATGATTAGCGGGAGGGCCTCCTCCTACAATGAGCAGTTCTTC
TRBJ2-5	TRBV5-6	NA	NA	CASQDWRRVETQYF	TGTGCCAGCCAGGACTGGAGGCGGGTTGAGACCCAGTACTTC
TRBJ2-1	TRBV9	NA	NA	CASSELHRDEQFF	TGTGCCAGCAGCGAGCTCCACAGGGATGAGCAGTTCTTC
TRBJ1-2	TRBV19	TRBD1	NA	CASSIDGRGLGYTF	TGTGCCAGTAGTATAGATGGCAGGGGGCTTGGCTACACCTTC
TRBJ1-1	TRBV29-1	NA	NA	CSAIVLGRRGLEAFF	TGCAGCGCCATCGTTTTAGGTAGAAGAGGCCTTGAAGCTTTCTTT
TRBJ2-7	TRBV7-9	NA	NA	CASNPYRARSYEQYF	TGTGCCAGCAACCCATACAGGGCCCGATCCTACGAGCAGTACTTC
TRBJ2-2	TRBV7-6	TRBD2	NA	CASSISGRLNTGELFF	TGTGCCAGCAGCATTAGCGGGAGACTCAACACCGGGGAGCTGTTTTTT
TRBJ1-1	TRBV7-2	NA	once	CASSFLRNTEAFF	TGTGCCAGCAGCTTCCTAAGGAACACTGAAGCTTTCTTT
TRBJ2-3	TRBV18	NA	NA	CASSPLRDLTTDTQYF	TGTGCCAGCTCACCGCTAAGGGACTTGACCACAGATACGCAGTATTTT
TRBJ1-1	TRBV6-5	NA	once	CASSRGRGGTEAFF	TGTGCCAGCAGCCGGGGGCGCGGGGGCACTGAAGCTTTCTTT
TRBJ1-2	TRBV7-3	TRBD1	few	CASSPGTGASYGYTF	TGTGCCAGCAGCCCCGGGACAGGGGCTTCCTATGGCTACACCTTC
TRBJ1-2	TRBV20-1	NA	NA	CSARQDYGYTF	TGCAGTGCTCGACAGGACTATGGCTACACCTTC
TRBJ1-1	TRBV6-5	TRBD1	NA	CASSPGDSRNTEAFF	TGTGCCAGCAGTCCTGGGGACAGCCGGAACACTGAAGCTTTCTTT
TRBJ2-2	TRBV30	NA	NA	CAWSARNTGELFF	TGTGCCTGGAGTGCCCGGAACACCGGGGAGCTGTTTTTT
TRBJ2-1	TRBV19	TRBD2	NA	CASSGPGTSSGGQFF	TGTGCCAGTAGTGGCCCCGGGACTAGCTCCGGTGGGCAGTTCTTC
TRBJ1-5	TRBV28	TRBD1	NA	CASLGQDRGRRGNQPQHF	TGTGCCAGCCTTGGTCAGGACAGGGGGCGCAGGGGCAATCAGCCCCAGCATTTT
TRBJ1-1	TRBV5-4	NA	NA	CASSLVGDVNTEAFF	TGTGCCAGCAGCTTGGTAGGGGATGTGAACACTGAAGCTTTCTTT
TRBJ2-6	TRBV3-1/TRBV3-2	TRBD1	NA	CASEGQGSNVLTF	TGTGCCAGCGAGGGACAGGGGTCCAACGTCCTGACTTTC
TRBJ1-6	TRBV7-8	NA	NA	CAGSRVSRNSPLHF	TGTGCCGGATCCCGGGTATCGCGGAATTCACCCCTCCACTTT
TRBJ2-3	TRBV24-1	NA	NA	CATSDLQGSTDTQYF	TGTGCCACCAGTGATTTGCAGGGAAGCACAGATACGCAGTATTTT
TRBJ1-5	TRBV28	TRBD1	NA	CASSSPRAGGGGNQPQHF	TGTGCCAGCAGTTCCCCCCGGGCAGGGGGCGGGGGCAATCAGCCCCAGCATTTT
TRBJ1-2	TRBV19	TRBD1	NA	CASSSGTGGYYGYTF	TGTGCCAGTAGTAGTGGGACAGGGGGATACTATGGCTACACCTTC
TRBJ1-2	TRBV6-4	NA	once	CASSDSAGSGYGYTF	TGTGCCAGCAGTGACTCAGCAGGGTCCGGATATGGCTACACCTTC
TRBJ1-3	TRBV4-3	TRBD1	NA	CASSQDWDRTGRSGNTIYF	TGCGCCAGCAGCCAAGATTGGGACCGGACAGGCCGATCAGGAAACACCATATATTTT
TRBJ1-4	TRBV12-5	TRBD1	once	CASGLMGQGFKLFF	TGTGCTAGTGGTTTGATGGGACAGGGATTCAAACTGTTTTTT
TRBJ2-7	TRBV5-6	NA	NA	CASSSAGVLSSYEQYF	TGTGCCAGCAGCTCGGCCGGGGTGTTGAGCTCCTACGAGCAGTACTTC
TRBJ1-1	TRBV19	TRBD1	NA	CASSHPGQINTEAFF	TGTGCCAGTAGTCATCCGGGACAGATTAACACTGAAGCTTTCTTT
TRBJ1-1	TRBV5-4	NA	NA	CASSHPTEQNTEAFF	TGTGCCAGCAGCCATCCGACAGAGCAGAACACTGAAGCTTTCTTT
TRBJ2-7	TRBV2	TRBD1	few	CASSEQTGGYEQYF	TGTGCCAGCAGTGAACAGACAGGGGGCTACGAGCAGTACTTC
TRBJ2-4	TRBV4-1	TRBD2	once	CASSQVGLDKNIQYF	TGCGCCAGCAGCCAAGTGGGACTAGACAAAAACATTCAGTACTTC
TRBJ1-2	TRBV7-9	NA	NA	CASNPGVVTANYGYTF	TGTGCCAGCAATCCCGGGGTCGTAACAGCTAACTATGGCTACACCTTC
TRBJ1-5	TRBV7-6	TRBD1	NA	CASSVRGDQPQHF	TGTGCCAGCAGCGTCAGGGGGGATCAGCCCCAGCATTTT
TRBJ2-5	TRBV7-2	NA	NA	CASSYGQQETQYF	TGTGCCAGCAGCTACGGACAGCAAGAGACCCAGTACTTC
TRBJ1-5	TRBV30	NA	NA	CAWSRTLSGGNQPQHF	TGTGCCTGGAGTCGGACTCTCAGCGGGGGCAATCAGCCCCAGCATTTT
TRBJ1-1	TRBV10-2	NA	NA	CASTGNTEAFF	TGCGCCAGCACCGGTAACACTGAAGCTTTCTTT
TRBJ2-1	TRBV7-3	NA	once	CASSLEEGAQGRQFF	TGTGCCAGCAGCTTAGAGGAGGGGGCTCAAGGACGGCAGTTCTTC
TRBJ2-1	TRBV19	NA	once	CASSIRGESYNEQFF	TGTGCCAGTAGTATCAGGGGGGAATCCTACAATGAGCAGTTCTTC
TRBJ2-6	TRBV30	NA	NA	CAWSGQTSPGANVLTF	TGTGCCTGGAGTGGCCAGACAAGCCCTGGGGCCAACGTCCTGACTTTC
TRBJ2-3	TRBV6-6	NA	NA	CASSPLVAASTDTQYF	TGTGCCAGCAGTCCCCTCGTAGCGGCTAGCACAGATACGCAGTATTTT
TRBJ2-1	TRBV4-1	TRBD2	once	CASSHLAGGQSNEQFF	TGCGCCAGCAGCCACTTAGCGGGAGGGCAGAGCAATGAGCAGTTCTTC
TRBJ2-5	TRBV6-2/TRBV6-3	NA	NA	CASSRQETQYF	TGTGCCAGCAGTCGTCAAGAGACCCAGTACTTC
TRBJ1-2	TRBV12-3/TRBV12-4	NA	NA	CASSLDLYYGYTF	TGTGCCAGCAGTTTAGATCTTTATTATGGCTACACCTTC
TRBJ2-7	TRBV5-1	TRBD1	NA	CASSLVTGAPKGEQYF	TGCGCCAGCAGCCTAGTTACAGGGGCGCCTAAAGGGGAGCAGTACTTC
TRBJ1-2	TRBV7-6	NA	NA	CASSSTNRVGYTF	TGTGCCAGCAGCTCAACAAACAGGGTTGGCTACACCTTC
TRBJ1-1	TRBV6-5	NA	NA	CASSPLDIMNTEAFF	TGTGCCAGCAGCCCGTTAGACATAATGAACACTGAAGCTTTCTTT
TRBJ2-7	TRBV4-2	TRBD2	NA	CASSQLSGGSSYEQYF	TGTGCCAGCAGCCAACTAAGCGGGGGAAGCTCCTACGAGCAGTACTTC